One sample yielded the 10 T cell receptor beta chains listed below, sequenced in a study of tumor-infiltrating lymphocytes in primary liver carcinoma. A primer in the constant region served to generate TCR beta cDNA from 450 to 650 ng of total RNA. TCR beta libraries came from three nested multiplex PCR rounds using slightly modified ARM-PCR. The two initial PCR rounds, nine to eleven cycles each, used TRBV1-TRBV30 forward and C-beta reverse primers. TCRdb passed the multiplex PCR reads through MiXCR, listing each CDR3 protein once. The profile covers more than 100,000 distinct CDR3 sequences, with around 60% appearing a single time and 9.3% taken by the ten largest. The study co-extracted DNA and RNA from about 21-30 mg of unsorted bulk tissue. The sequenced sample consisted of liver tumor tissue from sampling region 1. Subset specified: tumor region T1, superior pole. The receptor set was obtained from a woman in her sixties with primary liver carcinoma and hepatitis B virus infection.

The chain uses TRBV11-2 and TRBJ2-7; TRBD1 agrees at 7 bases. This CDR3 is built from 14 residues. With 8 bases clipped from V and 5 bases from J, the junction kept 12 bases outside the gene matches. The germline V gene has CDR1 SGHAT and CDR2 FQNNGV. CDR3 nucleotides: TGTGCCAGCGGCCACTGGGACAGCCCCCACGAGCAGTACTTC. It is translated as CASGHWDSPHEQYF.

With regard to this clonotype: A read error may account for a junction end that differs from germline. V and J are TRBV29-1 and TRBJ2-1; D tentatively reads TRBD1 or TRBD2 (5 bases each). Germline-derived CDR1 and CDR2 are SQVTM and ANQGSEA. The length of the CDR3 is 16 residues. CDR3 sequence reads: CSTYDLGASSYNGQFF. The CDR3 region has the DNA TGCAGCACCTACGATCTAGGGGCTAGCTCCTACAATGGGCAGTTCTTC.

This clonotype was observed at least ten times. This CDR3 reads CASSLHRRDEKLFF. The CDR3 DNA is TGTGCCAGCAGTTTACACAGGAGGGATGAAAAACTGTTTTTT. This rearrangement joins TRBV12-3 or TRBV12-4 to TRBJ1-4, with a tentative D call TRBD1 (5 bases). V gave up 2 bases and J gave up 6 bases, with 10 bases separating them. This CDR3 is built from 14 residues.

Of note for this clonotype: This clone may be a read error of a much larger clone one base away. This chain joins TRBV12-3 or TRBV12-4 and TRBJ1-1; weak D call: TRBD1 (6 bases). V dropped 5 bases and J dropped 7 bases, with 14 bases sitting between them. This CDR3 is built from 13 residues. The CDR3 sequence: CASSRAQGREAFF. CDR3 coding DNA: TGTGCCAGCAGTCGAGCACAGGGCCGTGAAGCTTTCTTT.

This clonotype has a single count. The chain has TRBV5-1 and TRBJ1-2; D gene uncertain. The CDR3 spans 15 residues. CDR1 and CDR2 from the germline V gene are SGHRS and YFSETQ. Trimming removed 0 bases from V and 7 bases from J, with 16 bases in between. The CDR3 region has the DNA TGCGCCAGCAGCTTGGACGGCAGTACCCCCTTTGGCTACACCTTC. This codes for CASSLDGSTPFGYTF.

This chain links TRBV5-1 with TRBJ2-5; a weak D match, TRBD2 (6 bases). This CDR3 spans 14 amino acids. The V and J ends lost 4 bases and 5 bases respectively, with 15 bases between them. Germline V gene lookup returns CDR1 SGHRS and CDR2 YFSETQ. This CDR3 is CASSPGGSHETQYF. The CDR3 DNA reads TGCGCCAGCAGCCCTGGAGGGAGTCACGAGACCCAGTACTTC.

This chain joins TRBV7-2 and TRBJ2-1, with D hard to call. This CDR3 is 15 amino acids long. Germline V gene sequence: CDR1 SGHTA, CDR2 FQGNSA. V was trimmed by 4 bases and J by 3 bases, leaving 13 bases between them. The CDR3: CASSSTPNYYNEQFF. Here the CDR3 DNA reads TGTGCCAGCAGCTCGACACCGAACTACTACAATGAGCAGTTCTTC.

Details on this clonotype: The CDR3 carries no conserved terminal phenylalanine or tryptophan, so it likely arises from a read error. The rearrangement joins TRBV29-1 to TRBJ1-2; possibly TRBD1 for D (6 bases). This CDR3 is 17 amino acids long. CDR1 and CDR2 from the germline V gene are SQVTM and ANQGSEA. The CDR3 is CSVGGQSVLQVDYGYTS. Written as DNA, the CDR3 is TGCAGCGTTGGGGGGCAGAGCGTCCTCCAGGTGGATTATGGTTACACCTCC.

About this clonotype itself: Compared with germline, one end of the junction differs, possibly owing to a read error. The chain couples TRBV7-9 to TRBJ2-3; 7 bases match TRBD2. The CDR3 length is 12 residues. Germline-derived CDR1 and CDR2 are SEHNR and FQNEAQ (reference sequence). The CDR3 reads CANSLREDTLYF. The DNA for the CDR3 is TGTGCCAACAGCTTACGGGAGGATACGCTGTATTTT.

Regarding this clonotype: A clone one base away is much larger, so this may be a read error. This chain links TRBV5-4 with TRBJ2-1, with D possibly TRBD1 on 5 matching bases. Germline values: CDR1 SGHNT, CDR2 YYREEE (reference sequence). This CDR3 comprises 16 residues. The germline V and J ends were trimmed by 6 bases and 0 bases, with 16 bases remaining between them. The CDR3: CASIPPGMSSYNEQFF. The CDR3 DNA reads TGTGCCAGCATTCCGCCAGGGATGAGCTCCTACAATGAGCAGTTCTTC.